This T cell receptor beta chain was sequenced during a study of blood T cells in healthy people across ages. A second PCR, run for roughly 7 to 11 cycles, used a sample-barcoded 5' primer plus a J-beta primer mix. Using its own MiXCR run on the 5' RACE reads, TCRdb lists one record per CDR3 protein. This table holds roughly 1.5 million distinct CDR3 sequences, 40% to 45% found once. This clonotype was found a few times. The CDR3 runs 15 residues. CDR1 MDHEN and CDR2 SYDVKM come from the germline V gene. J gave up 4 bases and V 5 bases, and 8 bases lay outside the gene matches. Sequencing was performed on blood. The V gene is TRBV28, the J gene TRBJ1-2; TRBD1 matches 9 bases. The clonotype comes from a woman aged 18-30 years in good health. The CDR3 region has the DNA TGTGCCAGCAGTCCCGGGACAGGGTTGAGCTATGGCTACACCTTC. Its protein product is CASSPGTGLSYGYTF.